This entry features one T cell receptor beta chain sequence. Its antigen is not yet known. There are no base qualities to consult, and no much larger clone falls within one base. Trimming at the junction amounts to 4 bases on V and 7 bases on J, and the germline ends lie 15 bases apart. Based on the germline V gene, the CDR1 and CDR2 sequences are SGHDN and FVKESK. The CDR3 goes from the cysteine to the phenylalanine over 14 residues. Only CDR3 DNA remains: 42 bases, in frame from the first base. Systemically healthy Caucasian individuals from Russia, roughly 40 in total and aged about 6 to 90 years, were included as donors. Each donor gave 8 to 10 milliliters of peripheral blood, drawn into EDTA-treated Vacutainer tubes. Ficoll-Paque density-gradient centrifugation was used to isolate PBMCs, with at least 6.5 million per sample. Total RNA, at least 5 micrograms per sample, was extracted from PBMCs with Trizol reagent. For every donor, flow cytometry on a PBMC aliquot measured the percentage of naive CD45RAhigh/CD27high T cells.

This entry is derived from a study of blood T cells in healthy people across ages (dated by TCRdb to about 2015). Looking at the study overall: Template switching captured roughly one uniquely barcoded TCR beta cDNA molecule per two T cells in model experiments. Two additional independent replicas of 1 million unique cDNA reads from the same blood draw were analyzed for two donors (one aged 18 to 29 and one aged 80 or older). Using deep sequencing normalized with unique cDNA molecular identifiers, the study measured how TCR beta repertoire diversity changes with age. To avoid experimental bias, donors of different ages were spread randomly across the sequencing lanes. The donors were divided into four age groups: young (average roughly 17 years), middle-aged (about 40), aged (approximately 62) and long-lived (roughly 86).

Overall study outcomes, separate from this receptor: Because the CMV infection status of the donors was unknown, age-related changes in expanded clonotypes may potentially have been confounded. Compared with the aged group, more naive CD4+ T cells, fewer expanded clones and increased TCR diversity were shown by the long-lived group, suggesting age selection. Estimates of total diversity from one million sequenced T cells were regarded as lower bounds and underestimates. Conclusive comparison of naive and antigen-experienced compartments was prevented by the profiling of bulk unsorted PBMCs. Observed TCR beta diversity per million T cells fell roughly linearly with age, and a significant reduction was already apparent by age roughly 40. There was a strong correlation between observed TCR beta diversity and the percentage of naive T cells measured by flow cytometry.

Libraries were made using 5' RACE. Sequencing took place on an Illumina HiSeq 2500. The second PCR ran for about 7 to 11 cycles and used a J-beta primer mix along with a sample-barcoded 5' primer. Each TCR beta cDNA molecule received a unique molecular identifier from a template-switch 5' adaptor carrying 12 random nucleotides. At least 3 million CDR3-containing paired-end reads were obtained from each sample. First-strand cDNA synthesis was performed from all RNA using the Mint cDNA synthesis kit, with priming by a TRBC-specific oligonucleotide. After uracil-DNA glycosylase treatment, a first 18-cycle PCR used universal primers M1SS and BC2_uni_R on all cDNA. The authors' pipeline ran thus. Each sample was normalized by randomly selecting 1 million high-quality reads, each carrying a distinct molecular identifier. Instead of being binned into consensus sequences, reads that shared molecular identifiers were thrown out. MiTCR, set to a Q25 quality threshold and the strictest error-elimination algorithm, was used for CDR3 identification, clonotype clustering and error correction. A nonparametric unseen species model with Euler transformation was used to estimate lower-bound total TCR beta diversity. The public sequencing data were trimmed at Q25 with fastp and processed into clonotypes with MiXCR by TCRdb, which kept only in-frame beta chains. Duplicate CDR3 protein sequences are folded into a single record with the most common DNA and genes. TCRdb's processing, not the study's, gives the V and J calls here. The sample contains around 850,000 distinct CDR3 sequences, 35% to 40% of them found a single time. Approximately 12% of the sample goes to the ten largest clones.

The sample consisted of blood. In this chain, TRBV14 is recombined with TRBJ2-3; matching of 6 bases hints at TRBD2 as the D gene. The clonotype was recovered from a man between 18 and 29 years old in good health. The DNA is TGTGCCAGCAGCCTCTGGGCGGGGCCGAATACGCAGTATTTT. This gives the protein CASSLWAGPNTQYF.